This TCR beta chain was sequenced in a study of T cell repertoires in cytomegalovirus infection. The CDR3 covers 14 residues. V shed 1 base and J shed 5 bases, with 9 bases lying between them. Per germline, CDR1 SGHTA and CDR2 FQGNSA. TCRdb passed the reads through MiXCR, listing each CDR3 protein once. This table has about half a million distinct CDR3 sequences, 25% to 35% appearing once. This clonotype was counted at least ten times. Its cognate antigen is unknown. A much larger clone differs by one base, so this may be a read error. The chain recombines TRBV7-2 with TRBJ2-1, with D maybe TRBD2 (6 bases). The sample consisted of cultured PBMCs, taken from culture after CMV antigen stimulation. This TCR came from a human donor in good health (CMV status not recorded). Some clones in this sample may be carry-over from other donors' samples. CDR3 region: CASSLGGGNNEQFF. The DNA of the CDR3 is TGTGCCAGCAGCTTAGGGGGCGGGAACAATGAGCAGTTCTTC.